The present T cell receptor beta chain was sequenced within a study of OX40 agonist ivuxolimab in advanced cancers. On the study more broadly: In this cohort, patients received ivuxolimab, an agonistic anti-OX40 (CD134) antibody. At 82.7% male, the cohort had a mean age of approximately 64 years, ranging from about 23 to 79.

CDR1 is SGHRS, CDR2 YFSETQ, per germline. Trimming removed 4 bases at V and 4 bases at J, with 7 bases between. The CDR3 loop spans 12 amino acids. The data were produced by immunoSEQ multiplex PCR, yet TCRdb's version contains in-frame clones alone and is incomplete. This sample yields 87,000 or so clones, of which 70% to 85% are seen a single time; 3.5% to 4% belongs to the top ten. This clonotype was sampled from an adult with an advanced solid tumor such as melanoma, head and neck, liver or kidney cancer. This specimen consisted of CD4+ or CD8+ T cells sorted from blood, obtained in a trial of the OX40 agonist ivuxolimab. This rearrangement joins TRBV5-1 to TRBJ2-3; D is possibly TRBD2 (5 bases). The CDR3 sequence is CASSVGADTQYF. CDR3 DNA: TGCGCCAGCAGCGTGGGAGCAGATACGCAGTATTTT.